This T cell receptor beta chain came from a study of blood T cell repertoires in COVID-19. Overall study: Material from acute and convalescent COVID-19 was sourced from the United States, Italy and Spain. In each case, the material was cDNA or gDNA derived from T cells, B-cell-depleted T cells, or PBMCs.

The germline gives CDR1 MDHEN, CDR2 SYDVKM. Trimming removed 2 bases at V and 0 bases at J, with 10 bases between. CDR3 length equals 16 residues. Source study methods: Reference gene primer amplification gave estimated nucleated cell counts. Generated by immunoSEQ multiplex PCR, the TCRdb table keeps only in-frame clones and is missing some. The V and J calls and clone size come from that table; D and trimming were worked out from the DNA. The sample includes roughly 140,000 clones, 85% to 90% of them seen just once. What was sequenced was peripheral blood. The rearrangement uses TRBV28 and TRBJ1-4; unclear D gene. The origin of this receptor is a man aged 50-59 years with active or convalescent COVID-19. Here the CDR3 reads CASSLEEGATNEKLFF. In DNA, the CDR3 is TGTGCCAGCAGTTTAGAGGAGGGTGCAACTAATGAAAAACTGTTTTTT.